This is a list of T cell receptor beta chains from one sample in a study of Graves' ophthalmopathy and Graves' hyperthyroidism. In TCRdb, the multiplex PCR reads were re-called with MiXCR into one record per CDR3 protein. The sample has hundreds of thousands of distinct CDR3 sequences, about an eighth seen once. Sequencing was carried out using blood. Receptors originate from a young woman with Graves' ophthalmopathy. Each CDR3 is given with its conserved first and last residue. The order of the fields is D gene, J gene, V gene, clone size, CDR3 protein, CDR3 DNA. The D gene is left open where the match is weak. Not all rows give a size; the values are once, few, many and, for expanded clones, a class.

TRBD1 | TRBJ2-5 | TRBV10-1 | many | CASSDTQGETQYF | TGCGCCAGCAGTGATACACAGGGGGAGACCCAGTACTTC
TRBD1 | TRBJ1-2 | TRBV19 | many | CASTRDRGPGYTF | TGTGCCAGTACCCGGGACAGGGGGCCTGGCTACACCTTC
TRBD1 | TRBJ2-5 | TRBV6-5 | many | CASTTGGIEETQYF | TGTGCCAGCACTACAGGGGGAATTGAAGAGACCCAGTACTTC
TRBD2 | TRBJ2-7 | TRBV28 | many | CASTGLAGVFYEQYF | TGTGCCAGCACTGGGCTAGCGGGAGTCTTTTACGAGCAGTACTTC
TRBD1 | TRBJ1-5 | TRBV4-2 | many | CASSLFGTGDQPQHF | TGTGCCAGCAGCCTATTTGGGACAGGGGACCAGCCCCAGCATTTT
TRBD2 | TRBJ2-5 | TRBV30 | many | CAWSPRGLAGQYF | TGTGCCTGGAGTCCTAGGGGACTAGCGGGTCAGTACTTC
TRBD1 | TRBJ2-5 | TRBV2 | many | CASGGTGGAETQYF | TGTGCCAGCGGCGGGACAGGGGGCGCGGAGACCCAGTACTTC
. | TRBJ2-7 | TRBV6-1 | . | CASSRRGGSYEQYF | TGTGCCAGCAGCCGGAGGGGGGGCTCCTACGAGCAGTACTTC
TRBD2 | TRBJ2-5 | TRBV20-1 | many | CSARVAGGLETQYF | TGCAGTGCTAGGGTAGCGGGGGGCCTGGAGACCCAGTACTTC
. | TRBJ1-6 | TRBV6-5 | many | CASSYLASPNSPLHF | TGTGCCAGCAGTTATCTCGCCAGTCCCAATTCACCCCTCCACTTT
. | TRBJ1-6 | TRBV2 | . | CASSATFMSSYNSPLHF | TGTGCCAGCAGCGCGACTTTCATGAGCTCCTATAATTCACCCCTCCACTTT
. | TRBJ1-1 | TRBV7-8 | many | CASSSGHYTEAFF | TGTGCCAGCAGCTCGGGCCATTACACTGAAGCTTTCTTT
TRBD1 | TRBJ1-2 | TRBV10-3 | many | CAISLGQSNYGYTF | TGTGCCATCAGCCTGGGACAGTCTAACTATGGCTACACCTTC
. | TRBJ1-5 | TRBV15 | many | CATSRVAGNQPQHF | TGTGCCACCAGCAGAGTTGCCGGGAATCAGCCCCAGCATTTT
. | TRBJ2-2 | TRBV9 | many | CASSRLAHSGELFF | TGTGCCAGCAGCCGCTTAGCCCACTCCGGGGAGCTGTTTTTT
TRBD1 | TRBJ1-5 | TRBV29-1 | few | CTPIGTGLGNQPQHF | TGCACCCCCATCGGGACAGGGTTGGGCAATCAGCCCCAGCATTTT